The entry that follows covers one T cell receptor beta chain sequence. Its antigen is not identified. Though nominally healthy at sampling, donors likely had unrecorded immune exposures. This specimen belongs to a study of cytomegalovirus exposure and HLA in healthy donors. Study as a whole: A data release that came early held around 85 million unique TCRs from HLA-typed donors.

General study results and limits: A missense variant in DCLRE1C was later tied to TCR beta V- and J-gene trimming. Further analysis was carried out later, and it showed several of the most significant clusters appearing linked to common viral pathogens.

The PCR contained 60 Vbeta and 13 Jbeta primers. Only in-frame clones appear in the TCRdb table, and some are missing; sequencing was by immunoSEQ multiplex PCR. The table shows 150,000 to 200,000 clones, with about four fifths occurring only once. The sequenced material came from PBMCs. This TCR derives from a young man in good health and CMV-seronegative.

The CDR3 DNA is TGTGCCAGTATCCCGTCTCGTCAGCCCCAGCATTTT. It translates to CASIPSRQPQHF. The chain combines TRBV19 with TRBJ1-5; the D is unclear. Germline values: CDR1 LNHDA, CDR2 SQIVND (reference sequence). The CDR3 is made up of 12 amino acids. V gave up 7 bases and J gave up 6 bases, with 10 bases separating them.